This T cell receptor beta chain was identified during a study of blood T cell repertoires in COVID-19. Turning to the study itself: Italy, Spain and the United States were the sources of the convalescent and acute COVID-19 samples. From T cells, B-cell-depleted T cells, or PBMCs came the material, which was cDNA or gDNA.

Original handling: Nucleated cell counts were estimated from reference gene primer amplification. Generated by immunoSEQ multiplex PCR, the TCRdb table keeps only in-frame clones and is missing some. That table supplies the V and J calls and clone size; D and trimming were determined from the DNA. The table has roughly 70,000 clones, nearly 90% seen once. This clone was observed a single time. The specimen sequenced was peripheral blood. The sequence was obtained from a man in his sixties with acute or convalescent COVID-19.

CDR3 residues: CASSLGDSGNTIYF. The DNA of the CDR3 is TGCGCCAGCAGCCTAGGGGACTCTGGAAACACCATATATTTT. This sequence joins TRBV4-1 and TRBJ1-3, with D possibly being TRBD1 (5 bases). The CDR3 is made up of 14 amino acids. Between the trimmed V and J ends, which lost 4 bases and 0 bases, there was a span of 7 bases. From germline, CDR1 is MGHRA and CDR2 YSYEKL.